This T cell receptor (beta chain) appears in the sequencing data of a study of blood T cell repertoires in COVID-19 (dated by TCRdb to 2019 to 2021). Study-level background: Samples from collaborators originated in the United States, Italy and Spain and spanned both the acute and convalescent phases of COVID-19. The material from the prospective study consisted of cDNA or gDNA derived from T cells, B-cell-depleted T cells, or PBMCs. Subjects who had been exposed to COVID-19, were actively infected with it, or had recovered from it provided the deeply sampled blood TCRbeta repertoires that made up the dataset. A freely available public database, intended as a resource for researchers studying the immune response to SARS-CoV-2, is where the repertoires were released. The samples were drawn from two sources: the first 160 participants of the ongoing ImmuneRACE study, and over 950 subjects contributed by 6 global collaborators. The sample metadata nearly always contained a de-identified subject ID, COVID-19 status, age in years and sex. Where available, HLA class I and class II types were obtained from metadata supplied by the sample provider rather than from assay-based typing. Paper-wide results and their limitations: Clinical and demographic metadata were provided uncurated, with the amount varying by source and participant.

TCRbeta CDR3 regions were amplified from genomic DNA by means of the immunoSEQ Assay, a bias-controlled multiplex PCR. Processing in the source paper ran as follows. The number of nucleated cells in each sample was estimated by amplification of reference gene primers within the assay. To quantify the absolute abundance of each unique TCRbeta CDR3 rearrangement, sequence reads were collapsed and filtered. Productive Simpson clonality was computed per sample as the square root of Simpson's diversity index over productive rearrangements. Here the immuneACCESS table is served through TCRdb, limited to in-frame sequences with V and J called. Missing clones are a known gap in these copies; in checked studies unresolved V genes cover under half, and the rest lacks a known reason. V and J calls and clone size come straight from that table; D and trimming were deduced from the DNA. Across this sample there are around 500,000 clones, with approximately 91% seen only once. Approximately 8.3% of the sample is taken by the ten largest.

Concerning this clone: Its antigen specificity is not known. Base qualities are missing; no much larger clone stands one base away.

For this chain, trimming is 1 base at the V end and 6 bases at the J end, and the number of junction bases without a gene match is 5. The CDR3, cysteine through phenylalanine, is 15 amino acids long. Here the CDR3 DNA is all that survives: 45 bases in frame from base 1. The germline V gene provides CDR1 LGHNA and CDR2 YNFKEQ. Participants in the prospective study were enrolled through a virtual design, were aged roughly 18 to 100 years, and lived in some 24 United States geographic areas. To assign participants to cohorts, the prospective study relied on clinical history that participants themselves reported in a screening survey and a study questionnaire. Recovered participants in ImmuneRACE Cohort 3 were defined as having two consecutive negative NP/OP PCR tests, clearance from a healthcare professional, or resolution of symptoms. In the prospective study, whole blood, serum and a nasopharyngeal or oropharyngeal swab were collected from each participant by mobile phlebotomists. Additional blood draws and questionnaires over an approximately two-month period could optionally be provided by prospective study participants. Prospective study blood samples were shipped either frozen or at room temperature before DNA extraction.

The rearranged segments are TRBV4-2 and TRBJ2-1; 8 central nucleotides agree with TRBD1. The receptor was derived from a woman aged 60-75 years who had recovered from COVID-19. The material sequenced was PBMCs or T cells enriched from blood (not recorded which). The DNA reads TGTGCCAGCAGCCAAGGGGGACAGGTTGGCAATGAGCAGTTCTTC. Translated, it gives CASSQGGQVGNEQFF.